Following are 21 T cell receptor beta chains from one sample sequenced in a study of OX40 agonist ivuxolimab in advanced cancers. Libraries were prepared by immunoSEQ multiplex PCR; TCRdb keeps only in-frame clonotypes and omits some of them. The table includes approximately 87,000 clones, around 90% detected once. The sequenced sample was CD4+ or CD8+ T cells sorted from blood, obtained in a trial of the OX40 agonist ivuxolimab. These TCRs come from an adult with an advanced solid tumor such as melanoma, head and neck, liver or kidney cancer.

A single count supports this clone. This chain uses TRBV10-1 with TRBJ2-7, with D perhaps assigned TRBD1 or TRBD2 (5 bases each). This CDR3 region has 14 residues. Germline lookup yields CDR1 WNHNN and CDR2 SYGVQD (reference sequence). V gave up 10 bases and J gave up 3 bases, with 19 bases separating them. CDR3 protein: CANAGQGLSYEQYF. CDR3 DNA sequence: TGCGCCAACGCGGGTCAGGGTTTAAGCTACGAGCAGTACTTC.

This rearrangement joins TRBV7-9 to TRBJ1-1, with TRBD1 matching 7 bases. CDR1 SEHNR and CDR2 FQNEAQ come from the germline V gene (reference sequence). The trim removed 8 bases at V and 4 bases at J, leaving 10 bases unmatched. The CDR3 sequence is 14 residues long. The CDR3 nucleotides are TGTGCCAGCGGAGCGACCCAGGGGGGCACTGAAGCTTTCTTT. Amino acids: CASGATQGGTEAFF. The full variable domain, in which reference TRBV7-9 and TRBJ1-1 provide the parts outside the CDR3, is DTGVSQNPRHKITKRGQNVTFRCDPISEHNRLYWYRQTLGQGPEFLTYFQNEAQLEKSRLLSDRFSAERPKGSFSTLEIQRTEQGDSAMYLCASGATQGGTEAFFGQGTRLTVV.

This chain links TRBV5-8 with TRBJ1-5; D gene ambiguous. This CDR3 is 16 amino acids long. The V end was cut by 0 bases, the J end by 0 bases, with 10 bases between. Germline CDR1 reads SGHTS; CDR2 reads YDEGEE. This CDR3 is CASSLADEYSNQPQHF. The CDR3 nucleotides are TGTGCCAGCAGCTTGGCGGATGAGTATAGCAATCAGCCCCAGCATTTT. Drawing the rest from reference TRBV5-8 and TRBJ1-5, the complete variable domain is EAGVTQSPTHLIKTRGQQATLRCSPISGHTSVYWYQQALGLGLQFLLWYDEGEERNRGNFPPRFSGRQFPNYSSELNVNALELEDSALYLCASSLADEYSNQPQHFGDGTRLSIL.

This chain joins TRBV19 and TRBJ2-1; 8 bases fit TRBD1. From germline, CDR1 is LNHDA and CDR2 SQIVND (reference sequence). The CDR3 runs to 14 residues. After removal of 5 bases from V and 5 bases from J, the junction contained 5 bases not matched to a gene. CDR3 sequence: CASSVRGLNNEQFF. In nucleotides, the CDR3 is TGTGCCAGTAGTGTCAGGGGGCTAAACAATGAGCAGTTCTTC. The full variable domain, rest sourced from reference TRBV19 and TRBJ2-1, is DGGITQSPKYLFRKEGQNVTLSCEQNLNHDAMYWYRQDPGQGLRLIYYSQIVNDFQKGDIAEGYSVSREKKESFPLTVTSAQKNPTAFYLCASSVRGLNNEQFFGPGTRLTVL.

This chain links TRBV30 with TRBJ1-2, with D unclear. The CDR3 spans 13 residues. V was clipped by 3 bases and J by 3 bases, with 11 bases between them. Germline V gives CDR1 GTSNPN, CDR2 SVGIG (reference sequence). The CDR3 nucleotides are TGTGCCTGGAGGAATAGGGATTACTATGGCTACACCTTC. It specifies CAWRNRDYYGYTF.

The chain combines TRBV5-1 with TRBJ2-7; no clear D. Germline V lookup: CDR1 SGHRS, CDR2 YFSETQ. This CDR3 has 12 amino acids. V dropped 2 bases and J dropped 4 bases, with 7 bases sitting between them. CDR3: CASSFPAYEQYF. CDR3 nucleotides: TGCGCCAGCAGCTTCCCAGCGTACGAGCAGTACTTC.

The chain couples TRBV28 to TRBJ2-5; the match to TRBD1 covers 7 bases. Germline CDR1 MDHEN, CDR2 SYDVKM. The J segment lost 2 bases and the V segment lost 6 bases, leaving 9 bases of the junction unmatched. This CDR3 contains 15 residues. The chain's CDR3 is CASSLGQRSQETQYF. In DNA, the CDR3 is TGTGCCAGCAGCCTGGGACAGAGATCTCAAGAGACCCAGTACTTC.

The CDR3 DNA follows: TGTGCCAGCAGCTTAGGAATGGCGGGAGCGAACACCGGGGAGCTGTTTTTT. The encoded protein is CASSLGMAGANTGELFF. The rearrangement links TRBV11-3 to TRBJ2-2; TRBD2 matches 7 bases. This CDR3 region has 17 residues. Per the germline V gene, CDR1 is SGHNT and CDR2 is YENEEA. V was clipped by 1 base and J by 0 bases; unmatched bases: 5.

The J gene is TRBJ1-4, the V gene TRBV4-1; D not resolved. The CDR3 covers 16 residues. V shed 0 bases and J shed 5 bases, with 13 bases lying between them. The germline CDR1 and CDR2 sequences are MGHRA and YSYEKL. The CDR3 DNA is TGCGCCAGCAGCCAAGATCCCATGGGCCTAAATGAAAAACTGTTTTTT. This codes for CASSQDPMGLNEKLFF.

The CDR3 nucleotides read TGTGCCATCAGTGAGTCAGGACAGGAAGGGACCTTC. Its protein product is CAISESGQEGTF. The chain has TRBV10-3 and TRBJ1-2; 7 nucleotides align to TRBD1. Looked up from germline, CDR1 is ENHRY and CDR2 is SYGVKD. The length of the CDR3 is 12 residues. The V and J ends lost 0 bases and 14 bases, in that order; junction bases with no gene match: 6.

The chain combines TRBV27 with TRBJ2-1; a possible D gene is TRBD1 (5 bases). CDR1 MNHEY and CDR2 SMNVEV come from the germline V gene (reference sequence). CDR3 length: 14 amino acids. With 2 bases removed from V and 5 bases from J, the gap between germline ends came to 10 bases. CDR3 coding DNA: TGTGCCAGCAGTTTAGGGGCGGAACACAATGAGCAGTTCTTC. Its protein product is CASSLGAEHNEQFF.

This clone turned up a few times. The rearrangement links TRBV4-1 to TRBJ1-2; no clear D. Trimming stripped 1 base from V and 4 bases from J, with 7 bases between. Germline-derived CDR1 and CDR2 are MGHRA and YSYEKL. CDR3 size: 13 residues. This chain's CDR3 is CASSQGSGYGYTF. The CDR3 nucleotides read TGCGCCAGCAGCCAAGGATCCGGCTATGGCTACACCTTC.

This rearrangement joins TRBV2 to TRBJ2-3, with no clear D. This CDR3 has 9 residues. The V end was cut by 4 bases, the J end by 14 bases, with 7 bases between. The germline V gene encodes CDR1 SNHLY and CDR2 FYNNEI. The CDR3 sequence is CASSVDLYF. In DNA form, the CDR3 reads TGTGCCAGCAGTGTCGATTTGTATTTT.

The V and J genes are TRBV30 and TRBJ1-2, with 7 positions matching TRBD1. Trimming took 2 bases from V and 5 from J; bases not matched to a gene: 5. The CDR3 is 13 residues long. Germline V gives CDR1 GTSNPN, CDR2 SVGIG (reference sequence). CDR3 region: CAWSLGTVYGYTF. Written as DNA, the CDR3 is TGTGCCTGGAGTTTAGGGACAGTTTATGGCTACACCTTC.

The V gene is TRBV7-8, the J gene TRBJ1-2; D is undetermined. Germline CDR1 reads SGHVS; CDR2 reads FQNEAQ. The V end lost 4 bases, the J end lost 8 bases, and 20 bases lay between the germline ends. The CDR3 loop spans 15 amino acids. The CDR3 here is CASSSSSGGTAGYTF. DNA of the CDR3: TGTGCCAGCAGCTCTTCCAGTGGCGGCACGGCCGGCTACACCTTC.

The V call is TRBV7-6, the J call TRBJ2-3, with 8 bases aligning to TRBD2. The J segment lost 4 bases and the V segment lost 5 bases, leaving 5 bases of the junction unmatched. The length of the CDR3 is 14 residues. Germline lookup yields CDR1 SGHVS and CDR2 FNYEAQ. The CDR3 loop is CASSLRLAPDTQYF. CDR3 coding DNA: TGTGCCAGCAGCCTCCGACTAGCGCCAGATACGCAGTATTTT.

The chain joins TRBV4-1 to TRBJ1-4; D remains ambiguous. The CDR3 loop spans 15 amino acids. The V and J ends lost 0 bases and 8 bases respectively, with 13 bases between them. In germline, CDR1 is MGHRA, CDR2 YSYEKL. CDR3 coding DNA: TGCGCCAGCAGCCAAGAGTACATCCGCCCCGAAAAACTGTTTTTT. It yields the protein CASSQEYIRPEKLFF.

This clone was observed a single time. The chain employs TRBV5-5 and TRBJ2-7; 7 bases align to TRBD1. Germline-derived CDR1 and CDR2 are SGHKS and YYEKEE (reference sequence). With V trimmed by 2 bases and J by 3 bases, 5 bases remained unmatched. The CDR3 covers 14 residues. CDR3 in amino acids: CASSLHQGVYEQYF. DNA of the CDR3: TGTGCCAGCAGCTTACACCAGGGGGTCTACGAGCAGTACTTC. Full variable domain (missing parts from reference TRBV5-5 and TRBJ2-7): DAGVTQSPTHLIKTRGQQVTLRCSPISGHKSVSWYQQVLGQGPQFIFQYYEKEERGRGNFPDRFSARQFPNYSSELNVNALLLGDSALYLCASSLHQGVYEQYFGPGTRLTVT.

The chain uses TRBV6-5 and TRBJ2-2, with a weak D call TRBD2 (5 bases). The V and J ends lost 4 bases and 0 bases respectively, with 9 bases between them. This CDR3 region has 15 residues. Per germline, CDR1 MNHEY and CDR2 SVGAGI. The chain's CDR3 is CASSLWTSNTGELFF. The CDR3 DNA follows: TGTGCCAGCAGTTTGTGGACTTCGAACACCGGGGAGCTGTTTTTT.

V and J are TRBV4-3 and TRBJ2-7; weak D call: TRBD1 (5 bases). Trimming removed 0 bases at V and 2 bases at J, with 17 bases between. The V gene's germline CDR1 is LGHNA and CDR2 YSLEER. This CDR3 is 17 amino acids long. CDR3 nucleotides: TGCGCCAGCAGCCAAGATTCAGGGCAGGGTATCACCTACGAGCAGTACTTC. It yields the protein CASSQDSGQGITYEQYF.

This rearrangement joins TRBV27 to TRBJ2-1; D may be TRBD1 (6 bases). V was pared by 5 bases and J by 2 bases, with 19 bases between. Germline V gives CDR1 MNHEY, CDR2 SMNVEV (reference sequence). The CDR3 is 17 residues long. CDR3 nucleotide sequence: TGTGCCAGCAGTCCCCAGAATCCAGGGGAACCCTACAATGAGCAGTTCTTC. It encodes CASSPQNPGEPYNEQFF.